The present entry profiles one T cell receptor beta chain with its context. The sample belongs to a study of control samples from healthy donors and cancer patients. The CDR3 totals 12 residues. The V gene lost 7 bases and the J gene lost 0 bases, with 7 bases spanning the gap. CDR1 and CDR2 (germline): SQVTM, ANQGSEA. TCRdb's table, derived via immunoSEQ multiplex PCR, lists solely in-frame clones and lacks some. Counted here are around 170,000 clones, 88% occurring once; the ten biggest clones make up about 5.3%. The chain couples TRBV29-1 to TRBJ1-5; no reliable D call. The origin of this receptor is a woman in her 30s in good health. Material: blood. CDR3 bases: TGCAGCGCTATAATTAGCAATCAGCCCCAGCATTTT. This encodes CSAIISNQPQHF.